This TCR beta chain is from a study of cytomegalovirus exposure and HLA in healthy donors. The junction had 5 bases not matched to a gene; V was cut back by 6 bases and J by 6 bases. Germline lookup yields CDR1 SNHLY and CDR2 FYNNEI. The CDR3 contains 13 residues. Sequencing was performed with immunoSEQ multiplex PCR; in TCRdb, only in-frame clones are kept and a portion is missing. The profile shows a few hundred thousand clones, roughly 85% of them singletons. The sequence came from a woman aged 18-30 years in good health and CMV-seronegative. Input material: PBMCs. V gene TRBV2 combines with J gene TRBJ1-2, with TRBD1 identical over 9 bases. The CDR3 coding sequence is TGTGCCAGCAGAGAGGACAGGGGAAATGGCTACACCTTC. Translating gives CASREDRGNGYTF.